This T cell receptor (beta chain) appears in the sequencing data of a study of shared clonotypes between healthy human individuals. Study details: CD4 naive and CD4 memory each took three plates per donor, while CD8 naive took two and CD8 memory one.

The germline gives CDR1 KGHSH, CDR2 LQKENI. V was clipped by 2 bases and J by 4 bases, with 14 bases between them. The CDR3 runs 15 residues. Repertoires were generated with immunoSEQ multiplex PCR, while TCRdb's copy carries only in-frame clones and drops some. Here the sample spans 1,100,000 or so clones, 70% to 80% being singletons. With respect to this clone: Its specificity is not known.

Whole-study results and caveats: When compared with the clonotypes that were shared by all four sorted-subset donors, the non-shared clonotypes turned out to have lower generation probabilities. Represented diversity, genetic and exposure-history alike, was limited by few donors.

The clonotype originates from a man aged 18-30 years in good health. Some clones in this sample may be carry-over from other donors' samples. Sequencing was carried out using memory CD4+ T cells from PBMCs. The sample's subset: CD45RA-negative fraction. The V gene is TRBV18, the J gene TRBJ1-2; D call uncertain. The CDR3 protein is CASSPSSPNAYGYTF. CDR3 nucleotides: TGTGCCAGCTCACCATCTTCACCAAATGCCTATGGCTACACCTTC.